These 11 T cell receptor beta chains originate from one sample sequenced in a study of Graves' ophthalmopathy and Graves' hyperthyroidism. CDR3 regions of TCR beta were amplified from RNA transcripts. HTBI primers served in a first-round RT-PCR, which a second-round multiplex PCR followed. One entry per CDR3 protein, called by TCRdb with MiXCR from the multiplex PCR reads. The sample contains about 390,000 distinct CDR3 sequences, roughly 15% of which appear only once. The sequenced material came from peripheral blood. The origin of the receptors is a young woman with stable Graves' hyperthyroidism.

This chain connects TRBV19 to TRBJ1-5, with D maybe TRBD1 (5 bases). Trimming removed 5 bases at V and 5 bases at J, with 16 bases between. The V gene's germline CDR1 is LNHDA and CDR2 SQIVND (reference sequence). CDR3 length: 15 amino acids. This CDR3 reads CASSPPWGEDQPQHF. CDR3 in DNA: TGTGCCAGTAGTCCCCCTTGGGGGGAGGATCAGCCCCAGCATTTT.

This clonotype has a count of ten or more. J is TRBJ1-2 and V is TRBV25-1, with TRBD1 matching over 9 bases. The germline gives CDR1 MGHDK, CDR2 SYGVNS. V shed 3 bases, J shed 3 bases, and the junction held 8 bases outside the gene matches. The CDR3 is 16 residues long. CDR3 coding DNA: TGTGCCAGCAGTGACTACGGACAGGGGAATTACTATGGCTACACCTTC. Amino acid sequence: CASSDYGQGNYYGYTF.

The CDR3 region has the DNA TGCGCCAGCAGCTTGGCGGGGGCCACGAACACTGAAGCTTTCTTT. This gives the protein CASSLAGATNTEAFF. V is TRBV5-1 and J is TRBJ1-1, with D maybe TRBD1 (6 bases). V shed 0 bases and J shed 1 base, with 10 bases lying between them. This CDR3 comprises 15 residues. CDR1 and CDR2 (germline): SGHRS, YFSETQ.

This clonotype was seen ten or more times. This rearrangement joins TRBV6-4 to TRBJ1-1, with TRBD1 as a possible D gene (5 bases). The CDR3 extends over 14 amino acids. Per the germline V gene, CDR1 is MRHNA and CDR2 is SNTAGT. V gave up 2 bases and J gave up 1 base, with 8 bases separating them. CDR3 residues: CASSDGGENTEAFF. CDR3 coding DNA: TGTGCCAGCAGTGACGGAGGGGAGAACACTGAAGCTTTCTTT.

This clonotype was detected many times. CDR3 bases: TGTGCCAGTACACACGGACACATCACTGAAGCTTTCTTT. It codes for CASTHGHITEAFF. This sequence joins TRBV19 and TRBJ1-1, with D tentatively TRBD1 (5 bases). This CDR3 comprises 13 residues. The V gene's germline CDR1 is LNHDA and CDR2 SQIVND (reference sequence). V gave up 7 bases and J gave up 4 bases, with 13 bases separating them.

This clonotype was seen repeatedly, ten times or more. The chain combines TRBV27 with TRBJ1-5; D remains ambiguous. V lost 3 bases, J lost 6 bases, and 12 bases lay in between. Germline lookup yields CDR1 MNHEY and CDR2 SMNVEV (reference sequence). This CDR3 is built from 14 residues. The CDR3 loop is CASSFSGRVQPQHF. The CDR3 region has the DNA TGTGCCAGCAGTTTCAGCGGGAGAGTTCAGCCCCAGCATTTT.

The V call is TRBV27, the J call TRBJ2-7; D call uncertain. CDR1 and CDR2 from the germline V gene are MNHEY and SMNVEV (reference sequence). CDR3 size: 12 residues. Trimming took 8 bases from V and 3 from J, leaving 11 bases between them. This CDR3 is CASFGRYYEQYF. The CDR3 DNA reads TGTGCCAGCTTCGGACGGTACTACGAGCAGTACTTC.

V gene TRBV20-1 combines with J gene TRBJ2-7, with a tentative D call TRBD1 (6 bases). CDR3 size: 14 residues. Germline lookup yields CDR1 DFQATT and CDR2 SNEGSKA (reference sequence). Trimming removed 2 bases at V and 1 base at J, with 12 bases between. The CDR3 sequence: CSARTGHLSYEQYF. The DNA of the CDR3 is TGCAGTGCTAGAACGGGACACCTATCCTACGAGCAGTACTTC.

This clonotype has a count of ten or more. The CDR3 reads CASSHRAGYTF. The CDR3 DNA reads as TGTGCCAGCAGCCACCGGGCAGGCTACACCTTC. The chain has TRBV6-2 or TRBV6-3 and TRBJ1-2; D not resolved. Germline CDR1 is MNHEY and CDR2 is SVGEGT. The V end lost 6 bases, the J end lost 8 bases, and 10 bases lay between the germline ends. This CDR3 comprises 11 residues.

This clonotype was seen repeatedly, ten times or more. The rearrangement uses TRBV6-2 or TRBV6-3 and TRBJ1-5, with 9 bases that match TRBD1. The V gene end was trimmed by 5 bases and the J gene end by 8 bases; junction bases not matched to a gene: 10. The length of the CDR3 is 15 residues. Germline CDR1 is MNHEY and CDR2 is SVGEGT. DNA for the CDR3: TGTGCCAGCAGTCGTACAGGGGGCCGAAATGAGCCCCAGCATTTT. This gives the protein CASSRTGGRNEPQHF.

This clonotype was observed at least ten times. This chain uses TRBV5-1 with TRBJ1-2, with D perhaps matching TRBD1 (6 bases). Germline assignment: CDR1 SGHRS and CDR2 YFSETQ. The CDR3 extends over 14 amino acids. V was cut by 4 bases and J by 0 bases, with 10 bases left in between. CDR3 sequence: CASSGGTSNYGYTF. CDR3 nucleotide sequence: TGCGCCAGCAGCGGAGGGACATCTAACTATGGCTACACCTTC. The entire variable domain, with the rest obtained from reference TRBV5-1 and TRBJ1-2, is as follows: KAGVTQTPRYLIKTRGQQVTLSCSPISGHRSVSWYQQTPGQGLQFLFEYFSETQRNKGNFPGRFSGRQFSNSRSEMNVSTLELGDSALYLCASSGGTSNYGYTFGSGTRLTVV.